The entry below gives a single T cell receptor (beta chain) sequence along with its context. Trimming took off 3 bases at V and 0 bases at J, with 12 bases between the two ends. The CDR3 is 16 residues long. Germline CDR1 and CDR2: MNHEY and SMNVEV (reference sequence). This table comes from immunoSEQ multiplex PCR, and its TCRdb copy is limited to in-frame clones, with some not included. In the table there are tens of thousands of clones, roughly nine tenths of which are singletons. These data come from a study of T cell changes during pregnancy in multiple sclerosis. V usage is TRBV27 and J usage is TRBJ2-4, with D perhaps matching TRBD2 (6 bases). This TCR came from a female donor with multiple sclerosis, enrolled in a pregnancy study. The sequencing used CD8+ T cells from peripheral blood mononuclear cells, collected in the second trimester of pregnancy. CDR3 residues: CASSLAGSLAKNIQYF. CDR3 DNA: TGTGCCAGCAGTTTGGCGGGGTCCCTAGCCAAAAACATTCAGTACTTC.